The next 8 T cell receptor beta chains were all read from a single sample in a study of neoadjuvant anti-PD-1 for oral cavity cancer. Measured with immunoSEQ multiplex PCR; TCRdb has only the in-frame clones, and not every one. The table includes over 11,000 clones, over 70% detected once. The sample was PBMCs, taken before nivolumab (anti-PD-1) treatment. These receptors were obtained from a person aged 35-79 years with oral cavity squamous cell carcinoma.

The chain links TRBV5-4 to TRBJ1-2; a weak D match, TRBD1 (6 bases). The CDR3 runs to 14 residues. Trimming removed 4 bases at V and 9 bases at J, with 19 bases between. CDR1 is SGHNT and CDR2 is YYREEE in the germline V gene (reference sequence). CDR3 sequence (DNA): TGTGCCAGCAGCCCCAGGGTAGGGGGGCTGCGCTACACCTTC. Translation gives CASSPRVGGLRYTF.

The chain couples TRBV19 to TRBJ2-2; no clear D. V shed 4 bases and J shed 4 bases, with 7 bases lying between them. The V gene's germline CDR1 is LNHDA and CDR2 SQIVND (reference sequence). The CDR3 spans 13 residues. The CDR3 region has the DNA TGTGCCAGTAGTACAAGGACCACCGGGGAGCTGTTTTTT. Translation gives CASSTRTTGELFF.

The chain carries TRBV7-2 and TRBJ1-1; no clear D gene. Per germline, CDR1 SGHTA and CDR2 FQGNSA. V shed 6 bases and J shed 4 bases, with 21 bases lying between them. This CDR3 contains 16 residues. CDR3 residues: CASSWLGMRRGTEAFF. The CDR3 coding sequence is TGTGCCAGCAGTTGGTTGGGGATGAGGCGGGGCACTGAAGCTTTCTTT.

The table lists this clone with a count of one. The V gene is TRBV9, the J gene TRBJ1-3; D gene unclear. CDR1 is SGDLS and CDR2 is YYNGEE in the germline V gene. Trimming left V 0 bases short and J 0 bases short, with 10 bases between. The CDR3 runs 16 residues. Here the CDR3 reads CASSVGGRSSGNTIYF. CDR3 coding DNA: TGTGCCAGCAGCGTAGGAGGGCGAAGCTCTGGAAACACCATATATTTT. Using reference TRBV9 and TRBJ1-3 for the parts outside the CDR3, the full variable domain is DSGVTQTPKHLITATGQRVTLRCSPRSGDLSVYWYQQSLDQGLQFLIQYYNGEERAKGNILERFSAQQFPDLHSELNLSSLELGDSALYFCASSVGGRSSGNTIYFGEGSWLTVV.

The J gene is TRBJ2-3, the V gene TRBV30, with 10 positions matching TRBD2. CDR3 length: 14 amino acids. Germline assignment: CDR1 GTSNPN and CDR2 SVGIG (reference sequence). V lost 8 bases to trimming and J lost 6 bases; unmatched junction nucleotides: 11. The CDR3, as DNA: TGTGCCAGATCGGCTAGCGGGAGCGGGGATACGCAGTATTTT. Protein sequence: CARSASGSGDTQYF.

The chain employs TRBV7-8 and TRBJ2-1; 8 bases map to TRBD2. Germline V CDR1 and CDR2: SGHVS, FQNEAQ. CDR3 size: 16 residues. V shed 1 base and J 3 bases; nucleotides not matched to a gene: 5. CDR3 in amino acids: CASSLERERGYNEQFF. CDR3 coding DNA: TGTGCCAGCAGCTTAGAGCGGGAGAGAGGCTACAATGAGCAGTTCTTC.

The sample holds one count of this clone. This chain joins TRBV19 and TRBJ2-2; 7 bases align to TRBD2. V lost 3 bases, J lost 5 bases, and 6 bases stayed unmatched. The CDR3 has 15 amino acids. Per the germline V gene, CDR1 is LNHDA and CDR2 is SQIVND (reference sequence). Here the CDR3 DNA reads TGTGCCAGTAGTATTAGCGGGTCCCCTACCGGGGAGCTGTTTTTT. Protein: CASSISGSPTGELFF.

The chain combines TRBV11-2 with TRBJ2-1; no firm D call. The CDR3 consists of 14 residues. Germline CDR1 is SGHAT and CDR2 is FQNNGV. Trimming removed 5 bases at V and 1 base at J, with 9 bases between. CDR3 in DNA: TGTGCCAGCAGCCCTCGAGTGTCCTACAATGAGCAGTTCTTC. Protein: CASSPRVSYNEQFF.